This entry features one T cell receptor beta chain sequence. This sample is drawn from a study of control samples from healthy donors and cancer patients. Assay: immunoSEQ multiplex PCR; the TCRdb copy retains only in-frame clones and omits some. The sample shows some 150,000 clones, about 90% of them seen only once. The CDR3 has 13 amino acids. In germline, CDR1 is SGHTA, CDR2 FQGNSA. Between the trimmed V and J ends, which lost 8 bases and 6 bases, there was a span of 11 bases. The chain employs TRBV7-2 and TRBJ1-6; D call uncertain. The sequence derives from a man aged 18 to 29 in good health. Sample: blood. Here the CDR3 reads CASQAIRNSPLHF. DNA for the CDR3: TGTGCCAGCCAGGCAATACGTAATTCACCCCTCCACTTT.